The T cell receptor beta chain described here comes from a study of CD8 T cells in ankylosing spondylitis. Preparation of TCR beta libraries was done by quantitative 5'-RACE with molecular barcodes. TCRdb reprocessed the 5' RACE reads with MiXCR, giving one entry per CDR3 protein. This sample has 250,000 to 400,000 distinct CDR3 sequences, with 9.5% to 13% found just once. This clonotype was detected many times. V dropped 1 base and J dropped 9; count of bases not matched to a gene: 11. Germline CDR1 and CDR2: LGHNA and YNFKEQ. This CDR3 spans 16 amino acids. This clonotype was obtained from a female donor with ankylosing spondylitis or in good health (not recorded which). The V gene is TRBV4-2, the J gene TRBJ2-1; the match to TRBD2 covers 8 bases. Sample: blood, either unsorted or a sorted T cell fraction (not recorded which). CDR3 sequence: CASSQAAGDPSLEQFF. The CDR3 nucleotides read TGTGCCAGCAGCCAAGCAGCGGGGGACCCGAGCCTTGAGCAGTTCTTC.